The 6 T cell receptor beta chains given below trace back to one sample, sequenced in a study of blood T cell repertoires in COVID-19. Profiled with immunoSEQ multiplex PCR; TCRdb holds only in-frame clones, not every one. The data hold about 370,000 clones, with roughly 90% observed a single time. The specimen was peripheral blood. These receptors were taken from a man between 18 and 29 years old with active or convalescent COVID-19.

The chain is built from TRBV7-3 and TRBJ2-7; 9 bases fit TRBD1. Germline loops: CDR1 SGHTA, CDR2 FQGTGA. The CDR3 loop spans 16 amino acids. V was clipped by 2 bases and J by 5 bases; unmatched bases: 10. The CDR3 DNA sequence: TGTGCCAGCAGCTTACTTCGGACAGGGGACTTACACGAGCAGTACTTC. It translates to CASSLLRTGDLHEQYF. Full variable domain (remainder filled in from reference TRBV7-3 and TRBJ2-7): GAGVSQTPSNKVTEKGKYVELRCDPISGHTALYWYRQSLGQGPEFLIYFQGTGAADDSGLPNDRFFAVRPEGSVSTLKIQRTERGDSAVYLCASSLLRTGDLHEQYFGPGTRLTVT.

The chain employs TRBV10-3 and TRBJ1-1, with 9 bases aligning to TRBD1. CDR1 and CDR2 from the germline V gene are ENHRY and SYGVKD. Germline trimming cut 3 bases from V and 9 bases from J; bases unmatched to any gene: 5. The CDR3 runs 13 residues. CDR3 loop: CAISDGQGLKAFF. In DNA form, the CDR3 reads TGTGCCATCAGTGATGGACAGGGGTTGAAAGCTTTCTTT.

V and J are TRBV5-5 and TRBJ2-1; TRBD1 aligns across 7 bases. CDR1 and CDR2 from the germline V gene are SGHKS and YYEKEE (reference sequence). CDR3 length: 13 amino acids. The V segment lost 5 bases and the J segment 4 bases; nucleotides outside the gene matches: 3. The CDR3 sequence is CASRPGQYNEQFF. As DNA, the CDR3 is TGTGCCAGCAGACCGGGACAGTACAATGAGCAGTTCTTC.

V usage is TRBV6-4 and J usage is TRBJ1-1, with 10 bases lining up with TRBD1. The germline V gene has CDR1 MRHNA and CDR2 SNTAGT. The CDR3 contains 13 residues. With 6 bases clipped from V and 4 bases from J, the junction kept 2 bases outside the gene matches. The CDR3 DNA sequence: TGTGCCAGCAGGGGACAGGGGCTCACTGAAGCTTTCTTT. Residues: CASRGQGLTEAFF.

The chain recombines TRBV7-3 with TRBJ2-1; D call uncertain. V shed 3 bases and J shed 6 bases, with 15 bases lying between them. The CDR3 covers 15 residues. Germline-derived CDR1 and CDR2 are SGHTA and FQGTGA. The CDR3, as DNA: TGTGCCAGCAGCTTTTTCCCTGGAGTCCCCAATGAGCAGTTCTTC. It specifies CASSFFPGVPNEQFF.

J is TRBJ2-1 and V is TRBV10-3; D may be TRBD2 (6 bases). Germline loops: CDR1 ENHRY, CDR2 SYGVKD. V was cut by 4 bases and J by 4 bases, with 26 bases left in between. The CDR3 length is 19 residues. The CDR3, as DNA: TGTGCCATCAGTGGGGGCGGGGAGGCCGGGACCCGAGCTTACAATGAGCAGTTCTTC. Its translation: CAISGGGEAGTRAYNEQFF.